A selection of T cell receptor beta chains follows, all from one sample in a study of blood T cell repertoires in COVID-19. The assay was immunoSEQ multiplex PCR, and TCRdb's table has in-frame clones only and misses some. Of some 70,000 clones listed, 87% are singletons. The sequenced sample was peripheral blood. All receptors derive from a woman aged 50 to 60 with COVID-19, enrolled during active disease. Both conserved end residues are part of each CDR3. Each record gives: V gene, D gene, J gene, clone size, CDR3 protein, CDR3 DNA. D genes are given only for firm matches. Rows may omit the clone size; those that give it use once, few, many or a size class.

>TRBV6-5|-|TRBJ1-3|once
CASREGVRRNTIYF
TGTGCCAGCAGAGAGGGAGTAAGAAGAAACACCATATATTTT
>TRBV14|-|TRBJ2-7|-
CASSQEGLGHYEQYF
TGTGCCAGCAGCCAAGAGGGGCTTGGTCACTACGAGCAGTACTTC
>TRBV10-2|TRBD2|TRBJ2-1|-
CASMAASGNKIYNEQFF
TGCGCCAGCATGGCGGCTAGCGGGAATAAGATCTACAATGAGCAGTTCTTC
>TRBV18|TRBD2|TRBJ2-7|-
CASSVAGTTSCF
TGTGCCAGCTCAGTCGCCGGGACTACCAGTTGCTTC
>TRBV5-4|-|TRBJ2-5|-
CASSWTQETQYF
TGTGCCAGCAGTTGGACTCAAGAGACCCAGTACTTC
>TRBV28|TRBD2|TRBJ2-7|-
CASSARLALVSYEQYF
TGTGCCAGCAGTGCCCGACTAGCTCTGGTATCCTACGAGCAGTACTTC
>TRBV7-9|TRBD2|TRBJ2-7|-
CASSKGQGEGYEQYF
TGTGCCAGCAGCAAAGGACAAGGGGAGGGCTACGAGCAGTACTTC
>TRBV3-1/TRBV3-2|TRBD2|TRBJ2-1|once
CASSQEALRLAGDNEQFF
TGTGCCAGCAGCCAAGAAGCATTGAGGCTAGCGGGAGACAATGAGCAGTTCTTC
>TRBV5-1|-|TRBJ2-6|-
CASSLALSGVSGANVLTF
TGCGCCAGCAGCTTGGCCTTGAGTGGTGTCTCTGGGGCCAACGTCCTGACTTTC
>TRBV18|-|TRBJ1-5|-
CASSPSGGSQPQHF
TGTGCCAGCTCACCGTCGGGGGGGAGTCAGCCCCAGCATTTT
>TRBV28|-|TRBJ2-2|once
CASSLLGAAGELFF
TGTGCCAGCAGTTTATTAGGGGCCGCCGGGGAGCTGTTTTTT
>TRBV12-3/TRBV12-4|TRBD2|TRBJ2-7|few
CASALGGSYEQYF
TGTGCCAGCGCCCTGGGGGGGAGCTACGAGCAGTACTTC
>TRBV5-1|TRBD1|TRBJ2-7|-
CASSLVGTGTRDEQYF
TGCGCCAGCAGCTTGGTTGGGACAGGGACACGGGACGAGCAGTACTTC
>TRBV7-2|TRBD2|TRBJ2-1|-
CASSSEASGSWAEQFF
TGTGCCAGCAGCTCAGAGGCTAGCGGGAGCTGGGCTGAGCAGTTCTTC
>TRBV18|-|TRBJ2-5|-
CASSVGGQGETQYF
TGTGCCAGCTCAGTCGGTGGACAAGGGGAGACCCAGTACTTC
>TRBV5-1|TRBD2|TRBJ2-1|-
CASSPGLEGNEQFF
TGCGCCAGCAGCCCAGGACTAGAGGGCAATGAGCAGTTCTTC
>TRBV6-2/TRBV6-3|-|TRBJ1-1|-
CASSFASNTEAFF
TGTGCCAGCAGTTTTGCGTCCAACACTGAAGCTTTCTTT
>TRBV5-1|-|TRBJ2-1|-
CASSLGLLNEQFF
TGCGCCAGCAGCTTGGGACTCCTTAATGAGCAGTTCTTC
>TRBV7-9|TRBD1|TRBJ2-1|-
CASSPGTGRLNEQFF
TGTGCCAGCAGTCCCGGGACAGGGAGGCTCAATGAGCAGTTCTTC
>TRBV10-2|-|TRBJ2-3|-
CASSEVGYREPTDTQYF
TGCGCCAGCAGTGAGGTGGGCTATAGGGAGCCCACAGATACGCAGTATTTT
>TRBV29-1|TRBD2|TRBJ2-7|once
CSVTSSGRPYEQYF
TGCAGCGTTACCTCTAGCGGGAGGCCCTACGAGCAGTACTTC
>TRBV3-1/TRBV3-2|TRBD1|TRBJ2-3|-
CASSQPDRGLLDTQYF
TGTGCCAGCAGCCAACCCGACAGGGGGCTCCTAGATACGCAGTATTTT